The 18 T cell receptor beta chains reported below all come from one sample, sequenced in a study of OX40 agonist ivuxolimab in advanced cancers. Sequenced by immunoSEQ multiplex PCR; TCRdb stores in-frame clones only, minus some. This sample has around 97,000 clones, with approximately 84% found just once. Source: CD4+ or CD8+ T cells sorted from blood, taken in a trial of the OX40 agonist ivuxolimab. These receptors all stem from an adult with an advanced solid tumor such as melanoma, head and neck, liver or kidney cancer.

This chain links TRBV10-3 with TRBJ1-2; weak D call: TRBD1 (5 bases). Looked up from germline, CDR1 is ENHRY and CDR2 is SYGVKD. With 2 bases removed from V and 1 base from J, the gap between germline ends came to 8 bases. The CDR3 has 14 amino acids. For the CDR3, the DNA is TGTGCCATCAGTGAGAAGGGGCTTAACTATGGCTACACCTTC. This codes for CAISEKGLNYGYTF.

This chain uses TRBV5-6 with TRBJ1-2; D call uncertain. The germline V and J ends were trimmed by 0 bases and 5 bases, with 20 bases remaining between them. Germline V gives CDR1 SGHDT, CDR2 YYEEEE. CDR3 length: 17 amino acids. DNA for the CDR3: TGTGCCAGCAGCTTGGAGGGCCCAGGCGCTACAGAATATGGCTACACCTTC. This sequence encodes CASSLEGPGATEYGYTF.

In regard to this clone: Being one base from a much bigger clone, this may be a read error. The chain links TRBV5-6 to TRBJ1-1; tentatively, D is TRBD1 (5 bases). V dropped 1 base and J dropped 4 bases, with 11 bases sitting between them. This CDR3 has 14 amino acids. From germline, CDR1 is SGHDT and CDR2 YYEEEE. The CDR3 DNA reads as TGTGCCAGCAGCTTGACGGGGGGAAGCACTGAAGCTTTCTTT. Protein: CASSLTGGSTEAFF.

V and J are TRBV29-1 and TRBJ2-2; 7 positions match TRBD1. The trim removed 6 bases at V and 6 bases at J, leaving 7 bases unmatched. Germline V gene sequence: CDR1 SQVTM, CDR2 ANQGSEA. The CDR3 has 13 residues. Written as DNA, the CDR3 is TGCAGCGTGCACAGGGGTCGCGCCGGGGAGCTGTTTTTT. Its translation is CSVHRGRAGELFF.

The gene calls are TRBV28 and TRBJ2-1; D is perhaps TRBD2 (5 bases). Germline loops: CDR1 MDHEN, CDR2 SYDVKM. Trimming shortened V by 2 bases and J by 15 bases, and 20 bases separated the two germline ends. The CDR3 sequence is 14 residues long. CDR3 nucleotide sequence: TGTGCCAGCAGTTTAGAAAATTTGTCGAGGGTTCTGTTCTTC. Translation gives CASSLENLSRVLFF.

About this clone itself: Other nucleotide sequences from this sample produce the same CDR3. This chain links TRBV9 with TRBJ1-4, with TRBD1 identical over 9 bases. The CDR3 spans 15 residues. The germline V gene has CDR1 SGDLS and CDR2 YYNGEE. V was clipped by 3 bases and J by 4 bases; unmatched bases: 4. In DNA, the CDR3 is TGTGCCAGCAGCGCCCCGGGACAGGGTAATGAAAAACTGTTTTTT. Translating gives CASSAPGQGNEKLFF.

This clone showed up just once. The chain combines TRBV12-5 with TRBJ2-1; 12 nucleotides line up with TRBD1. Germline CDR1 LGHNT, CDR2 FRNRAP. The J segment lost 9 bases and the V segment lost 2 bases, leaving 11 bases of the junction unmatched. This CDR3 spans 17 amino acids. CDR3: CASGLLTGTGGRSEQFF. The CDR3 DNA follows: TGTGCTAGTGGTTTGTTAACCGGGACAGGGGGCCGAAGTGAGCAGTTCTTC.

The J gene is TRBJ2-3, the V gene TRBV7-2; 14 bases agree with TRBD2. V lost 5 bases and J lost 8; bases outside the gene matches: 6. Germline V gene data show CDR1 as SGHTA and CDR2 as FQGNSA. This CDR3 comprises 15 residues. CDR3 DNA sequence: TGTGCCAGCAGCCAGACTAGCGGGAGGGCCGGTACGCAGTATTTT. It yields the protein CASSQTSGRAGTQYF.

This chain uses TRBV19 with TRBJ1-4, with a possible D match to TRBD1 (6 bases). The V end lost 9 bases, the J end lost 8 bases, and 13 bases lay between the germline ends. This CDR3 is built from 12 residues. Germline loops: CDR1 LNHDA, CDR2 SQIVND (reference sequence). CDR3 sequence reads: CASHGGVEKLFF. As DNA, the CDR3 is TGTGCCAGCCACGGGGGCGTCGAAAAACTGTTTTTT.

The rearrangement joins TRBV6-5 to TRBJ1-2, with 8 bases aligning to TRBD1. Germline V CDR1 and CDR2: MNHEY, SVGAGI. The CDR3 consists of 13 residues. V was pared by 7 bases and J by 8 bases, with 9 bases of the junction left unmatched. The CDR3 region is CASIPDRASGYTF. The CDR3 DNA follows: TGTGCCAGCATCCCGGACAGGGCCAGCGGCTACACCTTC.

The rearrangement uses TRBV7-9 and TRBJ1-1, with 7 bases lining up with TRBD1. V dropped 7 bases and J dropped 0; count of bases not matched to a gene: 5. This CDR3 is built from 14 residues. The germline V gene encodes CDR1 SEHNR and CDR2 FQNEAQ (reference sequence). DNA of the CDR3: TGTGCCAGCACCCAAGGACAGGTGAACACTGAAGCTTTCTTT. It specifies CASTQGQVNTEAFF. Full variable domain (remainder filled in from reference TRBV7-9 and TRBJ1-1): DTGVSQNPRHKITKRGQNVTFRCDPISEHNRLYWYRQTLGQGPEFLTYFQNEAQLEKSRLLSDRFSAERPKGSFSTLEIQRTEQGDSAMYLCASTQGQVNTEAFFGQGTRLTVV.

A remark on this clone: One end of the junction varies from germline; a read error may be responsible. This chain uses TRBV18 with TRBJ2-1; D gene ambiguous. Per germline, CDR1 KGHSH and CDR2 LQKENI. The CDR3 spans 14 residues. Here the CDR3 DNA reads TGTGCCAGCTCACACCCGCTGCAGGTTACTATGAGAATCTTC. It translates to CASSHPLQVTMRIF.

V is TRBV4-1 and J is TRBJ2-7; the D gene is possibly TRBD2 (8 bases). V lost 0 bases and J 4 bases, leaving 16 bases between the germline ends. Germline CDR1 reads MGHRA; CDR2 reads YSYEKL. CDR3 length equals 16 residues. CDR3 nucleotide sequence: TGCGCCAGCAGCCAAGAAGGGGGCGGGAGGCCGTACGAGCAGTACTTC. Translating gives CASSQEGGGRPYEQYF.

V usage is TRBV7-2 and J usage is TRBJ2-1; 7 nucleotides line up with TRBD2. Germline values: CDR1 SGHTA, CDR2 FQGNSA. The J segment lost 10 bases and the V segment lost 3 bases, leaving 18 bases of the junction unmatched. The CDR3 runs 17 residues. CDR3 bases: TGTGCCAGCAGCTTGGGGGTAGGGCGCGGGGGAGGTCGAGAGCAGTTCTTC. It encodes CASSLGVGRGGGREQFF.

The chain couples TRBV2 to TRBJ2-1, with 12 bases matching TRBD2. This CDR3 comprises 16 residues. V was clipped by 6 bases and J by 4 bases; unmatched bases: 7. Germline-derived CDR1 and CDR2 are SNHLY and FYNNEI. The CDR3 nucleotides are TGTGCCAGCAGGGCACTAGCGGGAGGAACTTACAATGAGCAGTTCTTC. Its protein product is CASRALAGGTYNEQFF.

The genes are TRBV11-2 and TRBJ2-7; D possibly corresponds to TRBD2 (6 bases). Trimming stripped 2 bases from V and 7 bases from J, with 12 bases between. The CDR3 covers 13 residues. Per the germline V gene, CDR1 is SGHAT and CDR2 is FQNNGV. DNA of the CDR3: TGTGCCAGCAGCTTACCTGGGGAGGTTGAGCAGTACTTC. This codes for CASSLPGEVEQYF.

In this sample, this clone turned up once. CDR3 in DNA: TGTGCCAGCAGCCTCATCCAGGTCTCTGAAGCTTTCTTT. It encodes CASSLIQVSEAFF. The V call is TRBV5-8, the J call TRBJ1-1; D gene ambiguous. The CDR3 has 13 amino acids. Trimming shortened V by 4 bases and J by 6 bases, and 13 bases separated the two germline ends. CDR1 and CDR2 (germline): SGHTS, YDEGEE.

As DNA, the CDR3 is TGTGCCAGTACCATGGGGGCACGCTCTGGGGCCAACGTCCTGACTTTC. It is translated as CASTMGARSGANVLTF. The V and J genes are TRBV19 and TRBJ2-6; a possible D gene is TRBD1 (6 bases). CDR3 size: 16 residues. V dropped 7 bases and J dropped 0 bases, with 13 bases sitting between them. Germline V lookup: CDR1 LNHDA, CDR2 SQIVND (reference sequence).